This T cell receptor (beta chain) was sequenced in a study of T cells in Graves' hyperthyroidism and ophthalmopathy. Study at large: At initial diagnosis, before any treatment had begun, peripheral blood was obtained.

Regions amplified from RNA transcripts were the TCR beta CDR3 regions. The TCR CDR3 first-round RT-PCR relied on the HTBI primer set. Each CDR3 protein is one row after TCRdb ran MiXCR on the multiplex PCR reads. The sample has about 610,000 distinct CDR3 sequences, roughly a sixth seen once. Points from the study as a whole: Blood shared most expanded thyroid clonotypes above 0.001.

V lost 0 bases and J lost 4, with 8 bases in between. Germline V gene lookup returns CDR1 SGHDT and CDR2 YYEEEE. The CDR3 sequence is 13 residues long. Under 3 months was the duration of disease in ophthalmopathy patients, who also had a Clinical Activity Score of at least 3 and a NOSPECS grade of at least 4. This clonotype was picked up a small number of times. No antigen is known for it. This TCR was recovered from a woman aged 40 to 50 with Graves' ophthalmopathy. This sequence joins TRBV5-6 and TRBJ2-7, with D uncertain. Material for sequencing was blood. CDR3 residues: CASSLEQSYEQYF. For the CDR3, the DNA is TGTGCCAGCAGCTTGGAACAGAGTTACGAGCAGTACTTC.